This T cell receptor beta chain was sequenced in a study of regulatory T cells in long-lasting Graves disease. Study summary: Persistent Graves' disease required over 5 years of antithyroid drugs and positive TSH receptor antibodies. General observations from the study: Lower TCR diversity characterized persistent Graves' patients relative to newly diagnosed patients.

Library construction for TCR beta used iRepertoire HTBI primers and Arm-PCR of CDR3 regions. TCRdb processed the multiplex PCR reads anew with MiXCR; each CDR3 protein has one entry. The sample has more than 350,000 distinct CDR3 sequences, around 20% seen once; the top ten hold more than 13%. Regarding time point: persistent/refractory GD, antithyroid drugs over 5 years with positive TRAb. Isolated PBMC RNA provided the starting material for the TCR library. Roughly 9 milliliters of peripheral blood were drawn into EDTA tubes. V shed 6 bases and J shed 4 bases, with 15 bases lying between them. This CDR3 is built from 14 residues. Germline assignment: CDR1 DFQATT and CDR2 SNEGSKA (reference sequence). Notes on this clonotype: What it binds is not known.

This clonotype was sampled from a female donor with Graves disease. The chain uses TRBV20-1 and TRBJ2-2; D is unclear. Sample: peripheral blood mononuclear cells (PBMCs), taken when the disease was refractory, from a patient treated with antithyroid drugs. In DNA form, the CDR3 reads TGCAGTGCCGCTCGACCCGGATCCACCGGGGAGCTGTTTTTT. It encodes CSAARPGSTGELFF.